The present entry profiles one T cell receptor beta chain with its context. Its antigen is currently unknown. The source of the sample is a study of type 1 regulatory T cells. Study details: An in vitro protocol generated T-allo10, a Tr1-enriched, alloantigen-specific CD4 T cell product.

Points from the study as a whole: Compared with non-type 1 regulatory T cells, type 1 regulatory T cells showed a more restricted TCR repertoire.

Germline CDR1 and CDR2: KGHSH and LQKENI. The CDR3 has 16 amino acids. V lost 5 bases and J lost 3; bases outside the gene matches: 12. TCRdb reprocessed the reads with MiXCR, giving one entry per CDR3 protein. This table has about 65,000 distinct CDR3 sequences, 45% to 50% appearing once. This TCR came from a human donor in good health. Sample: cultured non-Tr1 T cells, either the whole culture or a sorted T cell fraction (not recorded which). The chain recombines TRBV18 with TRBJ1-1; 7 bases align to TRBD1. For the CDR3, the DNA is TGTGCCAGCTCATCGACAGGGAATGTGGCGGACACTGAAGCTTTCTTT. This gives the protein CASSSTGNVADTEAFF.